This T cell receptor (beta chain) was identified in a study of blood T cell repertoires in COVID-19. This table comes from immunoSEQ multiplex PCR, and its TCRdb copy is limited to in-frame clones, with some not included. Seen here are some 370,000 clones, 70% to 90% observed once, and the top ten hold under 11%. The CDR3 is 11 residues long. J was trimmed by 9 bases and V by 5 bases; bases with no gene match: 5. The germline V gene encodes CDR1 SQVTM and CDR2 ANQGSEA. This receptor was obtained from a woman aged 25 to 39 with COVID-19, enrolled during active disease. Material: peripheral blood. The genes are TRBV29-1 and TRBJ1-1, with 8 bases fitting TRBD1. The DNA of the CDR3 is TGCAGCGTTTCAGGGGGCCCGAAAGCTTTCTTT. It encodes CSVSGGPKAFF.